This T cell receptor beta chain was identified during a study of identical twins. Trimming took 5 bases from V and 0 from J, leaving 8 bases between them. Germline CDR1 and CDR2: DFQATT and SNEGSKA (reference sequence). The CDR3 is 14 amino acids. TCRdb called the 5' RACE reads again in MiXCR, with one record for every CDR3 protein. The table lists around 680,000 distinct CDR3 sequences, 8% to 9% of them singletons. These records were also assigned to another study, of yellow fever vaccine responses in identical twins.

Sequenced sample: PBMCs. This sequence originates from a young woman in good health. The chain employs TRBV20-1 and TRBJ2-6; D gene uncertain. The CDR3 protein is CSALQLSGANVLTF. CDR3 in DNA: TGCAGTGCTCTACAGCTCTCTGGGGCCAACGTCCTGACTTTC.